Only one count was recorded for the clone carrying this TCR beta chain. As yet, its antigen is unknown. Time point meaning: week 35, safety follow-up. It was 300 ug of mutant IDH1 20-mer peptide that made up each vaccine dose, given with topical imiquimod. Patients, over weeks 1, 3, 5, 7, 11, 15, 19 and 23, received a total of eight vaccinations. The data derive from a study of a mutant IDH1 vaccine in newly diagnosed glioma. Study at large: Treated patients had a mean age of around 40 years and a 62.5% male, around 40% female split. Standard pretreatment was either radiotherapy, temozolomide, or, for most, radiochemotherapy with temozolomide.

TCRdb keeps only in-frame clones here, not all; method: immunoSEQ multiplex PCR. The data contain roughly 51,000 clones, approximately 79% of them singletons. There are 12 residues in the CDR3. Per the germline V gene, CDR1 is SQVTM and CDR2 is ANQGSEA. J lost 6 bases, V lost 4 bases, and 4 bases had no gene match. The sequence was collected from a man aged 40-50 years with glioma. The chain recombines TRBV29-1 with TRBJ1-2, with TRBD1 matching 8 bases. The specimen was PBMCs, collected from a glioma patient whose treatment included an IDH1 peptide vaccine. The chain's CDR3 is CSVGQGPNGYTF. DNA of the CDR3: TGCAGCGTTGGACAGGGGCCGAATGGCTACACCTTC.